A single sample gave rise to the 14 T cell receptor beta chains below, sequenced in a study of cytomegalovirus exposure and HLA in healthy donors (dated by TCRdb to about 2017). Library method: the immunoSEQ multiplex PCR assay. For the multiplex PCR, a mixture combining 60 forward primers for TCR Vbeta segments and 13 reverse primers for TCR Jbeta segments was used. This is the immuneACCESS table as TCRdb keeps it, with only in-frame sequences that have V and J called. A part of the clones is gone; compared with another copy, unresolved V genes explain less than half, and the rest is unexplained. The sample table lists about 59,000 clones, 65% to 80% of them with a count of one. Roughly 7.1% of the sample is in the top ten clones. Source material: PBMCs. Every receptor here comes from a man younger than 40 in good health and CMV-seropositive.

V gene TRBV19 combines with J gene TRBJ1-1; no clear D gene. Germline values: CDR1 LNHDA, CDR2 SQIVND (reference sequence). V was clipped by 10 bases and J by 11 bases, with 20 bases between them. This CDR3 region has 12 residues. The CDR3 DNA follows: TGTGCCACCGGGCTGAGGGAAGGTAAGGCTTTCTTT. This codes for CATGLREGKAFF.

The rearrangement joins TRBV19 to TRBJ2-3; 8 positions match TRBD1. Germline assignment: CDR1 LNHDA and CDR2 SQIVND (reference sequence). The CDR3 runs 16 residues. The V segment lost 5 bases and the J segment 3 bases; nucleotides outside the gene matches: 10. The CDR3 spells CASSLLTGAETDTQYF. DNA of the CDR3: TGTGCCAGTAGTCTACTGACAGGGGCGGAAACAGATACGCAGTATTTT. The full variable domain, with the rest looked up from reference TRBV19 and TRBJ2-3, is DGGITQSPKYLFRKEGQNVTLSCEQNLNHDAMYWYRQDPGQGLRLIYYSQIVNDFQKGDIAEGYSVSREKKESFPLTVTSAQKNPTAFYLCASSLLTGAETDTQYFGPGTRLTVL.

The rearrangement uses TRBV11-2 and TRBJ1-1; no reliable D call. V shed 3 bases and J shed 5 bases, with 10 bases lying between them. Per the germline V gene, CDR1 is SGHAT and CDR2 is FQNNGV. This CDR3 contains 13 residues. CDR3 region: CASSFKRGTEAFF. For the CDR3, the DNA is TGTGCCAGCAGCTTTAAACGAGGAACTGAAGCTTTCTTT. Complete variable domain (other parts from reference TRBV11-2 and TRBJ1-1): EAGVAQSPRYKIIEKRQSVAFWCNPISGHATLYWYQQILGQGPKLLIQFQNNGVVDDSQLPKDRFSAERLKGVDSTLKIQPAKLEDSAVYLCASSFKRGTEAFFGQGTRLTVV.

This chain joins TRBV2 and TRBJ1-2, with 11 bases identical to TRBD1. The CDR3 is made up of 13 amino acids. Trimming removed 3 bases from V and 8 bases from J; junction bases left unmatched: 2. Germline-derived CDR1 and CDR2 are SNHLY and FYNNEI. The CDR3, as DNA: TGTGCCAGCAGTGAGGGACAGGGGGGGGGCTACACCTTC. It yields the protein CASSEGQGGGYTF.

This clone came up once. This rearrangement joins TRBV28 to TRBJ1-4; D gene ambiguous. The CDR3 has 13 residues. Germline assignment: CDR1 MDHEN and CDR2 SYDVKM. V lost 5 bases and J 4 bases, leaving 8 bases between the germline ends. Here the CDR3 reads CASSNSNNEKLFF. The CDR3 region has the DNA TGTGCCAGCAGTAACAGTAATAATGAAAAACTGTTTTTT.

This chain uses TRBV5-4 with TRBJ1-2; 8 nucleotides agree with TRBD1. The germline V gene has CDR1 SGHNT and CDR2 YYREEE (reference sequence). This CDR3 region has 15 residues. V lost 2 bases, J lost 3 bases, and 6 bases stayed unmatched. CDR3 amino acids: CASSFNRGTYYGYTF. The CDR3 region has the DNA TGTGCCAGCAGCTTCAACAGGGGGACTTACTATGGCTACACCTTC.

The CDR3 DNA reads as TGTGCCAGCAGTTCCAGGGTCTCCTACGAGCAGTACTTC. Protein product: CASSSRVSYEQYF. The chain is built from TRBV28 and TRBJ2-5; tentatively, D is TRBD1 (5 bases). The DNA end lines up better with TRBJ2-7; the J call may be wrong. The germline V gene encodes CDR1 MDHEN and CDR2 SYDVKM. The length of the CDR3 is 13 residues.

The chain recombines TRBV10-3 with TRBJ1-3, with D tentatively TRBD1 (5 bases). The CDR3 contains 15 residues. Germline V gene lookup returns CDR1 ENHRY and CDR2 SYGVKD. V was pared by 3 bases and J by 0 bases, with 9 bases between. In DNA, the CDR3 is TGTGCCATCAGTGAACCAGGGAACTCTGGAAACACCATATATTTT. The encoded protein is CAISEPGNSGNTIYF.

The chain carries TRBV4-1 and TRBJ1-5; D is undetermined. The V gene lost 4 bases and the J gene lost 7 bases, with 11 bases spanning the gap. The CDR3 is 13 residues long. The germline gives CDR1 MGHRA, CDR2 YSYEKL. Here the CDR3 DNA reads TGCGCCAGCAGCCCAAGGTCAGGCCAGCCCCAGCATTTT. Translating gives CASSPRSGQPQHF.

CDR3 bases: TGTGCCAGTAGTCGGGTCTTAGTTGACGGCTACACCTTC. It is translated as CASSRVLVDGYTF. This chain links TRBV19 with TRBJ1-2, with D uncertain. This CDR3 has 13 residues. V was shortened by 5 bases and J by 8 bases, with 15 bases between the two germline ends. Germline values: CDR1 LNHDA, CDR2 SQIVND (reference sequence).

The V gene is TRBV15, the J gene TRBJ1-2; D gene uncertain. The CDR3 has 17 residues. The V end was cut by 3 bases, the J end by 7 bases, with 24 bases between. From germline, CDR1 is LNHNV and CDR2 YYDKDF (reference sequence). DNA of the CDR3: TGTGCCACCAGCAGGCAGACACCACTTGAGGCGGAGGGTGGCTACACCTTC. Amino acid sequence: CATSRQTPLEAEGGYTF.

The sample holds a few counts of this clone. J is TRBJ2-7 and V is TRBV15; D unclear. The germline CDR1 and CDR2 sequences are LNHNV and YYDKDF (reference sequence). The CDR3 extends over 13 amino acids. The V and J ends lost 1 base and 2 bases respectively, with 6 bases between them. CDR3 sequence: CATSRGEPYEQYF. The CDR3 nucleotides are TGTGCCACCAGCAGAGGAGAGCCCTACGAGCAGTACTTC.

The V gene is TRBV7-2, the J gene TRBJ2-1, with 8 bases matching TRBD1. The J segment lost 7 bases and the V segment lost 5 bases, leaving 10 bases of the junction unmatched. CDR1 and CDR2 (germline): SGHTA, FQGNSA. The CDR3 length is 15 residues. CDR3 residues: CASSPWDRSENEQFF. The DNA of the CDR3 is TGTGCCAGCAGCCCCTGGGACAGGAGTGAAAATGAGCAGTTCTTC.

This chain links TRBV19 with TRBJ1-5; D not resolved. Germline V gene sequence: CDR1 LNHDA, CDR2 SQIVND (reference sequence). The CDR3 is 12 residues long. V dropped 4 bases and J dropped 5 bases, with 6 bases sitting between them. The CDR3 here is CASSTGDQPQHF. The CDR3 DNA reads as TGTGCCAGTAGTACCGGGGATCAGCCCCAGCATTTT.